This T cell receptor beta chain was observed in a study of control samples from healthy donors and cancer patients. The table came from immunoSEQ multiplex PCR; TCRdb's copy has only in-frame clones and leaves some out. The data hold 130,000 or so clones, with around nine tenths observed a single time. Germline V gene sequence: CDR1 LNHDA, CDR2 SQIVND (reference sequence). Between the trimmed V and J ends, which lost 5 bases and 7 bases, there was a span of 9 bases. This CDR3 comprises 12 residues. The sequencing sample was made of PBMCs. The chain couples TRBV19 to TRBJ1-5, with D unclear. The sequence came from a man aged 50-59 years with head and neck cancer. CDR3 sequence (DNA): TGTGCCAGTAGTCGGGGATCCCAGCCCCAGCATTTT. Translation gives CASSRGSQPQHF.